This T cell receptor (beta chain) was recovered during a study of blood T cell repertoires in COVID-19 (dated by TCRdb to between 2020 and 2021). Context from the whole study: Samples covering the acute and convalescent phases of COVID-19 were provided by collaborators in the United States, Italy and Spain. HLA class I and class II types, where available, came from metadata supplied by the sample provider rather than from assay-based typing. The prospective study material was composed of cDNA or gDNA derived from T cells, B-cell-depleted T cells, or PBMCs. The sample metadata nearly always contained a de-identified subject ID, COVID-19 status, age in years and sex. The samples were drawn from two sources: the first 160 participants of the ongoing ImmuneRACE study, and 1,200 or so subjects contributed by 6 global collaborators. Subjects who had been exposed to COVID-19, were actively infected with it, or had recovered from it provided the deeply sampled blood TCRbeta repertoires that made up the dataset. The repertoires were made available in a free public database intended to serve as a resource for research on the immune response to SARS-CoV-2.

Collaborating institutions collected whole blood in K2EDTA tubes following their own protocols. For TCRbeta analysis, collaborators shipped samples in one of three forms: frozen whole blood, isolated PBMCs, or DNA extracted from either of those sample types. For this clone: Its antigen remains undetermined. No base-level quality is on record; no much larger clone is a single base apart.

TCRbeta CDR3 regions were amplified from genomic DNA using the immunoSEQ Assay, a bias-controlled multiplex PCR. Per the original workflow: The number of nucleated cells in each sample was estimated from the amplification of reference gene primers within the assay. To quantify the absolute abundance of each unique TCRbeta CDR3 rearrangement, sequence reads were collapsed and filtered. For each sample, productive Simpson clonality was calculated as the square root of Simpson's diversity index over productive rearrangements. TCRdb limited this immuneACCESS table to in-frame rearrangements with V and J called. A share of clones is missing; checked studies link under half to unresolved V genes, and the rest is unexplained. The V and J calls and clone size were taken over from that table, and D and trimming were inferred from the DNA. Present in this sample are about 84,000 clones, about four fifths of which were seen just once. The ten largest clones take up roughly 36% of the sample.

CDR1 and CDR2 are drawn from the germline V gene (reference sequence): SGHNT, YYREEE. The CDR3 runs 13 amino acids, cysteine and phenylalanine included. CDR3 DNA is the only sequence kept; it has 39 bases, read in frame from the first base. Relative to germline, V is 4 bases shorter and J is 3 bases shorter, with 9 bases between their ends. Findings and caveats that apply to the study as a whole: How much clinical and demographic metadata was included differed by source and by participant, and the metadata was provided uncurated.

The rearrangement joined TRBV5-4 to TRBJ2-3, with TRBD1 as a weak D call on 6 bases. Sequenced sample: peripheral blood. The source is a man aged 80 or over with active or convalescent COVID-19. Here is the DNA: TGTGCCAGCAGCACTACAGGGACAGATACGCAGTATTTT. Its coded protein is CASSTTGTDTQYF.